The 18 T cell receptor beta chains presented below share a single source sample, sequenced in a study of cytomegalovirus exposure and HLA in healthy donors. The PCR employed 60 Vbeta primers together with 13 Jbeta primers. This table comes from immunoSEQ multiplex PCR, and its TCRdb copy is limited to in-frame clones, with some not included. The table lists roughly 23,000 clones, around 77% of them singletons. The sequenced sample was PBMCs. These receptors came from a man in his sixties in good health and CMV-seronegative.

This chain connects TRBV9 to TRBJ1-2; 10 bases agree with TRBD1. The germline gives CDR1 SGDLS, CDR2 YYNGEE. V was pared by 4 bases and J by 7 bases, with 16 bases of the junction left unmatched. The CDR3 contains 17 residues. CDR3 residues: CASSPYDPGQGKIGYTF. The CDR3 nucleotides are TGTGCCAGCAGCCCGTACGACCCGGGACAGGGGAAGATTGGCTACACCTTC.

The gene calls are TRBV19 and TRBJ1-1, with 9 bases identical to TRBD1. Germline CDR1 and CDR2: LNHDA and SQIVND (reference sequence). This CDR3 has 15 residues. V lost 4 bases, J lost 8 bases, and 11 bases stayed unmatched. The CDR3 reads CASSKGTGFENEAFF. The CDR3 bases are TGTGCCAGTAGTAAAGGGACAGGGTTCGAAAACGAAGCTTTCTTT.

This chain uses TRBV19 with TRBJ1-5; 9 nucleotides agree with TRBD1. The germline V gene encodes CDR1 LNHDA and CDR2 SQIVND (reference sequence). J gave up 2 bases and V 6 bases, and 11 bases lay outside the gene matches. CDR3 length: 17 residues. The CDR3 here is CASSMSRDRAGNQPQHF. CDR3 bases: TGTGCCAGTAGCATGTCCCGGGACAGGGCGGGCAATCAGCCCCAGCATTTT.

The chain has TRBV28 and TRBJ1-2; D might be TRBD1 (5 bases). Trimming shortened V by 10 bases and J by 5 bases, and 11 bases separated the two germline ends. Germline V gene sequence: CDR1 MDHEN, CDR2 SYDVKM. This CDR3 is built from 11 residues. The CDR3 spells CATRQIYGYTF. CDR3 DNA sequence: TGTGCCACTCGACAGATTTATGGCTACACCTTC.

The chain recombines TRBV30 with TRBJ2-5, with 7 nucleotides matching TRBD2. V was pared by 5 bases and J by 2 bases, with 5 bases of the junction left unmatched. Germline-derived CDR1 and CDR2 are GTSNPN and SVGIG (reference sequence). The CDR3 is 13 amino acids. DNA of the CDR3: TGTGCCTGGGGGGGGGAAAATCAAGAGACCCAGTACTTC. Protein: CAWGGENQETQYF.

This chain connects TRBV7-8 to TRBJ1-1; D is unclear. V was trimmed by 5 bases and J by 0 bases, leaving 13 bases between them. CDR1 is SGHVS and CDR2 is FQNEAQ in the germline V gene. The CDR3 loop spans 15 amino acids. The CDR3 loop is CASSPVSGLNTEAFF. Here the CDR3 DNA reads TGTGCCAGCAGCCCCGTTAGCGGCCTGAACACTGAAGCTTTCTTT. Supplemented by reference TRBV7-8 and TRBJ1-1, the full variable domain reads GAGVSQSPRYKVAKRGQDVALRCDPISGHVSLFWYQQALGQGPEFLTYFQNEAQLDKSGLPSDRFFAERPEGSVSTLKIQRTQQEDSAVYLCASSPVSGLNTEAFFGQGTRLTVV.

This rearrangement joins TRBV5-5 to TRBJ2-5, with TRBD2 as a possible D gene (5 bases). The CDR3 runs to 14 residues. Germline V gene data show CDR1 as SGHKS and CDR2 as YYEKEE (reference sequence). V shed 4 bases and J shed 3 bases, with 13 bases lying between them. CDR3: CASSLPRDEETQYF. CDR3 DNA sequence: TGTGCCAGCAGCCTACCCCGGGATGAAGAGACCCAGTACTTC.

V is TRBV7-6 and J is TRBJ1-1; D is perhaps TRBD1 (6 bases). The CDR3 sequence is 13 residues long. Trimming pared 2 bases from V and 6 bases from J, leaving 10 bases between. CDR1 is SGHVS, CDR2 FNYEAQ, per germline. DNA of the CDR3: TGTGCCAGCAGCTTAAGAGACAGGTCTGAAGCTTTCTTT. It translates to CASSLRDRSEAFF.

V usage is TRBV5-4 and J usage is TRBJ2-4; 14 bases align to TRBD2. V was pared by 5 bases and J by 7 bases, with 8 bases of the junction left unmatched. The CDR3 totals 16 residues. Germline-derived CDR1 and CDR2 are SGHNT and YYREEE (reference sequence). The CDR3 sequence is CASSRGLAGGENIQYF. The CDR3 bases are TGTGCCAGCAGTCGAGGACTAGCGGGAGGAGAGAACATTCAGTACTTC.

This clone was recorded only once. The chain has TRBV28 and TRBJ2-7; the match to TRBD1 covers 10 bases. J was trimmed by 6 bases and V by 4 bases; bases with no gene match: 15. Germline loops: CDR1 MDHEN, CDR2 SYDVKM. The CDR3 consists of 17 residues. CDR3 coding DNA: TGTGCCAGCAGTTCACTAGATATTTGGGGACAGGGGTTCGAGCAGTACTTC. It codes for CASSSLDIWGQGFEQYF. Variable domain in full (rest from reference TRBV28 and TRBJ2-7): DVKVTQSSRYLVKRTGEKVFLECVQDMDHENMFWYRQDPGLGLRLIYFSYDVKMKEKGDIPEGYSVSREKKERFSLILESASTNQTSMYLCASSSLDIWGQGFEQYFGPGTRLTVT.

This clone was seen a few times. The genes are TRBV28 and TRBJ2-7; tentative D call: TRBD2 (5 bases). Germline V lookup: CDR1 MDHEN, CDR2 SYDVKM. Trimming took off 2 bases at V and 5 bases at J, with 10 bases between the two ends. The CDR3 spans 13 residues. The CDR3 here is CASSLDPRDEQYF. In DNA, the CDR3 is TGTGCCAGCAGTTTAGACCCGAGGGACGAGCAGTACTTC.

The chain recombines TRBV4-2 with TRBJ2-7; TRBD2 matches 8 bases. The J call may be wrong; the DNA end is better matched by TRBJ2-5. The CDR3 is 16 residues long. Germline V gene sequence: CDR1 LGHNA, CDR2 YNFKEQ. The CDR3 is CASSPRGAGGHETQYF. The CDR3, as DNA: TGTGCCAGCAGCCCCCGTGGGGCGGGGGGTCATGAGACCCAGTACTTC.

The rearrangement joins TRBV9 to TRBJ2-5; possibly TRBD1 for D (6 bases). The CDR3 extends over 14 amino acids. Germline lookup yields CDR1 SGDLS and CDR2 YYNGEE. Trimming removed 4 bases from V and 1 base from J, with 11 bases in between. The CDR3 loop reads CASSPRRGQETQYF. As DNA, the CDR3 is TGTGCCAGCAGCCCCCGCAGGGGCCAAGAGACCCAGTACTTC. Filled out from reference TRBV9 and TRBJ2-5, the complete variable domain reads DSGVTQTPKHLITATGQRVTLRCSPRSGDLSVYWYQQSLDQGLQFLIQYYNGEERAKGNILERFSAQQFPDLHSELNLSSLELGDSALYFCASSPRRGQETQYFGPGTRLLVL.

V is TRBV2 and J is TRBJ2-2; D is possibly TRBD1 (7 bases). Germline V gene data show CDR1 as SNHLY and CDR2 as FYNNEI. V was cut by 8 bases and J by 5 bases, with 15 bases left in between. The CDR3 has 14 amino acids. In DNA, the CDR3 is TGTGCCAGCGGAGGGGGCGCCTTGACCGGGGAGCTGTTTTTT. Translated, it gives CASGGGALTGELFF.

V is TRBV15 and J is TRBJ1-1; D ambiguous. With 0 bases removed from V and 8 bases from J, the gap between germline ends came to 10 bases. The CDR3 has 13 residues. CDR1 and CDR2 from the germline V gene are LNHNV and YYDKDF (reference sequence). The CDR3 here is CATSRDRRYEAFF. The CDR3 nucleotides read TGTGCCACCAGCAGAGATCGGAGGTACGAAGCTTTCTTT.

The chain links TRBV6-6 to TRBJ1-2, with D possibly matching TRBD1 (6 bases). V was cut by 3 bases and J by 8 bases, with 10 bases left in between. Germline values: CDR1 MNHNY, CDR2 SVGAGI (reference sequence). CDR3 length: 12 residues. CDR3 loop: CASSYTGQGYTF. The CDR3 DNA reads as TGTGCCAGCAGTTATACAGGGCAAGGCTACACCTTC.

V usage is TRBV18 and J usage is TRBJ1-3; D call uncertain. The CDR3 extends over 12 amino acids. Germline V lookup: CDR1 KGHSH, CDR2 LQKENI. Trimming stripped 6 bases from V and 5 bases from J, with 8 bases between. CDR3 nucleotide sequence: TGTGCCAGCTCCCTTAGCCGAAACACCATATATTTT. This codes for CASSLSRNTIYF.

V is TRBV28 and J is TRBJ1-2; 8 nucleotides match TRBD1. The CDR3 runs 10 residues. The V and J ends lost 7 bases and 14 bases, in that order; junction bases with no gene match: 6. From germline, CDR1 is MDHEN and CDR2 SYDVKM. For the CDR3, the DNA is TGTGCCAGCAAGGACAGGGCACCGACCTTC. It is translated as CASKDRAPTF.